This passage covers 26 T cell receptor beta chains from one sample sequenced in a study of blood T cells in healthy people across ages (dated by TCRdb to the mid-2010s). Libraries came from 5' RACE. The reads were generated on an Illumina HiSeq 2500. A second roughly 6 to 12 cycle PCR used a sample-barcoded 5' primer and a J-beta primer mix. TCRdb took the public reads, trimmed them with fastp at Q25, ran MiXCR for clone calling and kept in-frame beta chains. All rows with the same CDR3 protein become a single entry with the most common DNA and genes. A total of about 720,000 distinct CDR3 sequences appear in this sample, roughly 20% of them only once. Of the sample, approximately 20% falls within the top ten clones. Material for sequencing was blood. Receptors were obtained from an older man in good health.

The chain is built from TRBV12-3 or TRBV12-4 and TRBJ2-3; 11 bases line up with TRBD2. Germline trimming cut 10 bases from V and 1 base from J; bases unmatched to any gene: 4. CDR3 size: 14 residues. CDR3 sequence reads: CATGLAGRTDTQYF. The DNA for the CDR3 is TGTGCCACCGGACTAGCGGGCCGCACAGATACGCAGTATTTT.

This clonotype was observed a handful of times. The genes are TRBV29-1 and TRBJ1-5, with no clear D. This CDR3 comprises 13 residues. V was cut by 4 bases and J by 4 bases, with 11 bases left in between. Per germline, CDR1 SQVTM and CDR2 ANQGSEA. The CDR3 DNA reads as TGCAGCGTTGGCGAAGGCGTGAATCAGCCCCAGCATTTT. As protein: CSVGEGVNQPQHF.

The V call is TRBV10-3, the J call TRBJ1-1; TRBD1 is a possible D gene (6 bases). CDR1 and CDR2 from the germline V gene are ENHRY and SYGVKD. Trimming cost V 8 bases and J 3 bases, with 13 bases left between them. The CDR3 runs 13 residues. CDR3: CAIGQRQDTEAFF. The CDR3 DNA reads as TGTGCCATCGGCCAAAGACAGGACACTGAAGCTTTCTTT.

V usage is TRBV20-1 and J usage is TRBJ1-1; D possibly corresponds to TRBD1 (6 bases). The germline CDR1 and CDR2 sequences are DFQATT and SNEGSKA (reference sequence). V was pared by 6 bases and J by 4 bases, with 15 bases between. The CDR3 runs to 13 residues. CDR3 nucleotide sequence: TGCAGTGCAAGAAAGGGGGTCGGCACTGAAGCTTTCTTT. This gives the protein CSARKGVGTEAFF.

This clonotype occurred a few times. The chain couples TRBV6-6 to TRBJ1-2, with 7 bases identical to TRBD1. The CDR3 runs to 12 residues. CDR1 MNHNY and CDR2 SVGAGI come from the germline V gene (reference sequence). After removal of 5 bases from V and 8 bases from J, the junction contained 5 bases not matched to a gene. CDR3 sequence (DNA): TGTGCCAGCAGTACGACAGGGAGGGGCTACACCTTC. Translation gives CASSTTGRGYTF.

The gene calls are TRBV12-3 or TRBV12-4 and TRBJ1-3; D not resolved. Trimming shortened V by 4 bases and J by 2 bases, and 12 bases separated the two germline ends. The CDR3 has 15 amino acids. The CDR3 sequence: CASSYQGFAGNTIYF. CDR3 in DNA: TGTGCCAGCAGTTACCAAGGGTTCGCTGGAAACACCATATATTTT.

The chain recombines TRBV6-5 with TRBJ2-2; 13 bases fit TRBD2. CDR1 MNHEY and CDR2 SVGAGI come from the germline V gene. V was clipped by 4 bases and J by 2 bases; unmatched bases: 10. This CDR3 spans 19 amino acids. CDR3 loop: CASSSQIGLAGANTGELFF. For the CDR3, the DNA is TGTGCCAGCAGTTCTCAAATCGGACTAGCGGGGGCAAACACCGGGGAGCTGTTTTTT.

The chain employs TRBV5-5 and TRBJ2-1, with 10 bases aligning to TRBD2. CDR3 size: 16 residues. Germline CDR1 reads SGHKS; CDR2 reads YYEKEE (reference sequence). V lost 3 bases, J lost 7 bases, and 10 bases stayed unmatched. CDR3 in DNA: TGTGCCAGCAGCTCTGTAGGAGCGGGGGGGGATAATGAGCAGTTCTTC. It yields the protein CASSSVGAGGDNEQFF.

This clonotype was recorded a few times. The rearrangement links TRBV6-6 to TRBJ2-7, with 9 bases fitting TRBD2. This CDR3 region has 15 residues. Trimming cost V 6 bases and J 4 bases; bases outside gene matches: 10. The germline V gene encodes CDR1 MNHNY and CDR2 SVGAGI (reference sequence). The CDR3 DNA reads as TGTGCCAGCAGACAGGCTAGCGGGGCTGCATACGAGCAGTACTTC. Amino acid sequence: CASRQASGAAYEQYF.

This clonotype has only a few counts. The gene calls are TRBV15 and TRBJ1-6; D uncertain. The CDR3 spans 14 residues. Germline V CDR1 and CDR2: LNHNV, YYDKDF (reference sequence). The V end was cut by 3 bases, the J end by 4 bases, with 7 bases between. The CDR3 DNA reads TGTGCCACCAGCAGGGGCCTTTATAATTCACCCCTCCACTTT. It yields the protein CATSRGLYNSPLHF. Full variable domain (rest looked up from reference TRBV15 and TRBJ1-6): DAMVIQNPRYQVTQFGKPVTLSCSQTLNHNVMYWYQQKSSQAPKLLFHYYDKDFNNEADTPDNFQSRRPNTSFCFLDIRSPGLGDTAMYLCATSRGLYNSPLHFGNGTRLTVT.

This clonotype was found a few times. The chain carries TRBV12-3 or TRBV12-4 and TRBJ1-6; possibly TRBD1 for D (5 bases). The length of the CDR3 is 15 residues. V was pared by 5 bases and J by 3 bases, with 11 bases between. Here the CDR3 reads CASSERGGYNSPLHF. The CDR3 coding sequence is TGTGCCAGCAGTGAACGCGGGGGCTATAATTCACCCCTCCACTTT.

This clonotype was counted between two and nine times. The J gene is TRBJ2-2, the V gene TRBV29-1; D is possibly TRBD1 or TRBD2 (5 bases each). CDR1 SQVTM and CDR2 ANQGSEA come from the germline V gene. V lost 6 bases, J lost 0 bases, and 17 bases lay in between. This CDR3 spans 16 amino acids. CDR3 protein: CSVEVWGRSNTGELFF. DNA of the CDR3: TGCAGCGTCGAGGTATGGGGACGTTCGAACACCGGGGAGCTGTTTTTT.

This clonotype has just a few counts. Compared with germline, one end of the junction differs, possibly owing to a read error. The chain joins TRBV2 to TRBJ1-2; a possible D gene is TRBD1 (6 bases). The germline V gene encodes CDR1 SNHLY and CDR2 FYNNEI. The length of the CDR3 is 14 residues. CDR3 sequence (DNA): TGTGCCAGCAGTGGGACAGTAACTAACTATGGCCACACCTTC. It translates to CASSGTVTNYGHTF.

There are a few counts of this clonotype. The V call is TRBV27, the J call TRBJ1-2; D may be TRBD1 (5 bases). Trimming removed 5 bases from V and 2 bases from J, with 9 bases in between. The CDR3 runs 13 residues. In germline, CDR1 is MNHEY, CDR2 SMNVEV (reference sequence). The CDR3: CASSMWGNYGYTF. CDR3 bases: TGTGCCAGCAGTATGTGGGGCAACTATGGCTACACCTTC.

This clonotype was picked up a small number of times. The V gene is TRBV7-9, the J gene TRBJ2-1; D is ambiguous. Germline values: CDR1 SEHNR, CDR2 FQNEAQ (reference sequence). The CDR3 extends over 14 amino acids. V lost 0 bases and J lost 7, with 10 bases in between. For the CDR3, the DNA is TGTGCCAGCAGCTTAGCCGCCCCTGGGAATGAGCAGTTCTTC. The encoded protein is CASSLAAPGNEQFF. The full variable domain, with the rest looked up from reference TRBV7-9 and TRBJ2-1, is DTGVSQNPRHKITKRGQNVTFRCDPISEHNRLYWYRQTLGQGPEFLTYFQNEAQLEKSRLLSDRFSAERPKGSFSTLEIQRTEQGDSAMYLCASSLAAPGNEQFFGPGTRLTVL.

The genes are TRBV6-6 and TRBJ2-7; 12 bases match TRBD2. CDR3 size: 16 residues. V was clipped by 5 bases and J by 7 bases; unmatched bases: 12. Germline loops: CDR1 MNHNY, CDR2 SVGAGI (reference sequence). DNA of the CDR3: TGTGCCAGCAGTACCACACTAGCGGGGGGATCTCGAGAGCAGTACTTC. Translation: CASSTTLAGGSREQYF.

Worth noting for this clonotype: Possible read error: a much larger clone is one base away. The chain has TRBV25-1 and TRBJ2-1; TRBD2 aligns across 10 bases. Losses at the gene ends were 7 bases for V and 8 bases for J; bases not matched to a gene: 11. Germline V gene lookup returns CDR1 MGHDK and CDR2 SYGVNS. This CDR3 is built from 15 residues. CDR3 amino acids: CASTAGTSVWDEQFF. CDR3 coding DNA: TGTGCCAGCACCGCCGGGACTAGCGTTTGGGATGAGCAGTTCTTC.

The J gene is TRBJ2-5, the V gene TRBV5-4; 7 bases match TRBD1. The germline CDR1 and CDR2 sequences are SGHNT and YYREEE (reference sequence). This CDR3 contains 14 residues. The junction had 7 bases not matched to a gene; V was cut back by 6 bases and J by 2 bases. CDR3 protein: CASKGARGQETQYF. Written as DNA, the CDR3 is TGTGCCAGCAAGGGGGCCCGTGGTCAAGAGACCCAGTACTTC.

The chain is built from TRBV5-1 and TRBJ2-2; D uncertain. V shed 0 bases and J shed 5 bases, with 11 bases lying between them. This CDR3 spans 15 amino acids. CDR1 is SGHRS and CDR2 is YFSETQ in the germline V gene. CDR3 amino acids: CASSLGQVTTGELFF. DNA of the CDR3: TGCGCCAGCAGCTTGGGCCAGGTCACGACCGGGGAGCTGTTTTTT. The variable domain in full, with the rest retrieved from reference TRBV5-1 and TRBJ2-2, is KAGVTQTPRYLIKTRGQQVTLSCSPISGHRSVSWYQQTPGQGLQFLFEYFSETQRNKGNFPGRFSGRQFSNSRSEMNVSTLELGDSALYLCASSLGQVTTGELFFGEGSRLTVL.

This clonotype has ten or more counts. The chain carries TRBV4-2 and TRBJ2-7; D is unresolved. The CDR3 runs to 15 residues. CDR1 and CDR2 from the germline V gene are LGHNA and YNFKEQ. The V gene lost 4 bases and the J gene lost 0 bases, with 13 bases spanning the gap. The CDR3 loop is CASSRGELLSYEQYF. The CDR3 bases are TGTGCCAGCAGCCGAGGAGAACTCCTCTCCTACGAGCAGTACTTC.

The chain uses TRBV6-1 and TRBJ2-1; 8 nucleotides agree with TRBD1. V was pared by 0 bases and J by 0 bases, with 7 bases of the junction left unmatched. The CDR3 has 18 residues. Germline V gene data show CDR1 as MNHNS and CDR2 as SASEGT. Here the CDR3 DNA reads TGTGCCAGCAGTGAAGCGGGGACAGGTGCTACCTCCTACAATGAGCAGTTCTTC. It translates to CASSEAGTGATSYNEQFF.

The V and J genes are TRBV20-1 and TRBJ2-7; perhaps TRBD2 as D (5 bases). The DNA end favors TRBJ2-5, so the J call may be wrong. Germline CDR1 DFQATT, CDR2 SNEGSKA (reference sequence). The CDR3 is 15 amino acids. The CDR3 region is CSAPPGLGSQETQYF. The CDR3 DNA sequence: TGCAGTGCTCCCCCGGGATTGGGTTCCCAAGAGACCCAGTACTTC.

The chain couples TRBV6-1 to TRBJ2-1, with 11 nucleotides matching TRBD2. CDR3 size: 16 residues. After removal of 7 bases from V and 6 bases from J, the junction contained 11 bases not matched to a gene. The V gene's germline CDR1 is MNHNS and CDR2 SASEGT. In DNA form, the CDR3 reads TGTGCCAGCAACCGGTATACTAGCGGGAGCCGCAATGAGCAGTTCTTC. Translating it yields CASNRYTSGSRNEQFF.

This clonotype occurred a few times. The chain joins TRBV4-2 to TRBJ1-1; D remains unclear. Per germline, CDR1 LGHNA and CDR2 YNFKEQ. The ends were cut back, 2 bases at V and 3 bases at J, with 13 bases in the middle. The CDR3 spans 15 residues. CDR3 residues: CASSQSAHGDTEAFF. The CDR3 DNA reads as TGTGCCAGCAGCCAATCGGCCCACGGGGACACTGAAGCTTTCTTT.

This rearrangement joins TRBV20-1 to TRBJ2-3; weak D call: TRBD2 (6 bases). Trimming stripped 6 bases from V and 4 bases from J, with 14 bases between. Germline values: CDR1 DFQATT, CDR2 SNEGSKA (reference sequence). The CDR3 runs 13 residues. CDR3 sequence (DNA): TGCAGTGCAGGGGCGGGGATTGCAGATACGCAGTATTTT. Protein sequence: CSAGAGIADTQYF.

The V gene is TRBV6-6, the J gene TRBJ1-4; weak D call: TRBD1 (6 bases). Looked up from germline, CDR1 is MNHNY and CDR2 is SVGAGI (reference sequence). Trimming removed 6 bases at V and 8 bases at J, with 16 bases between. There are 14 residues in the CDR3. The CDR3 protein is CASRRITGLEKLFF. DNA of the CDR3: TGTGCCAGCAGACGGATAACAGGGTTGGAAAAACTGTTTTTT.